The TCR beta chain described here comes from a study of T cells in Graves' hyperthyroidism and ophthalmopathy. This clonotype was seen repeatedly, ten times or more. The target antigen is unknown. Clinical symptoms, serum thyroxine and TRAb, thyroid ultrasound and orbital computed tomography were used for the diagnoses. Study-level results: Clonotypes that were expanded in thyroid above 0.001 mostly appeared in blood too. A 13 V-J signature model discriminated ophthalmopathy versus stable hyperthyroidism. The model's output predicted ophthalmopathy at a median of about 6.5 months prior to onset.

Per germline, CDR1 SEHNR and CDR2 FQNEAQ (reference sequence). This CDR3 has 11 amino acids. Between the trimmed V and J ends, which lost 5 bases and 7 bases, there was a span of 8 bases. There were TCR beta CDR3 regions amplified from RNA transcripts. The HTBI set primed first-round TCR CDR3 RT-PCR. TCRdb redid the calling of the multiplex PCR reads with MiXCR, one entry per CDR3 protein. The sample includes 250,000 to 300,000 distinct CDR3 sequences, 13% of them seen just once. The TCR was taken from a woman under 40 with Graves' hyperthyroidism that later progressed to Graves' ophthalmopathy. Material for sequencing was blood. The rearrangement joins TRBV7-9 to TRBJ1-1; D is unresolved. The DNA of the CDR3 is TGTGCCAGCAGCGGAGGAGATGAAGCTTTCTTT. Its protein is CASSGGDEAFF.